This TCR beta chain was retrieved from a study of blood T cell repertoires in COVID-19. Original methodology: Researchers report that nucleated cell counts were estimated from reference gene primer amplification. Profiled with immunoSEQ multiplex PCR; TCRdb holds only in-frame clones, not every one. That table gives V, J and clone size, and the DNA gave D and trimming. This table holds some 50,000 clones, about 85% found once. Germline-derived CDR1 and CDR2 are MNHEY and SVGAGI. CDR3 length: 13 residues. V lost 4 bases and J 4 bases, leaving 7 bases between the germline ends. Sample: peripheral blood. The chain uses TRBV6-5 and TRBJ2-2; D uncertain. This receptor was identified in a man between 45 and 60 years old with acute or convalescent COVID-19. This chain's CDR3 is CASSSHSTGELFF. CDR3 nucleotide sequence: TGTGCCAGCAGTTCACACAGCACCGGGGAGCTGTTTTTT.